The 11 T cell receptor beta chains reported below all come from one sample, sequenced in a study of identical twins. One entry per CDR3 protein results from TCRdb running MiXCR on the 5' RACE reads. Among 1,800,000 or so distinct CDR3 sequences listed, about 30% were seen once. Material for sequencing was cord blood. The receptors originated from a newborn girl in good health.

This clonotype turned up a few times. This sequence joins TRBV28 and TRBJ1-4, with D tentatively TRBD1 (5 bases). Per germline, CDR1 MDHEN and CDR2 SYDVKM. The germline V and J ends were trimmed by 10 bases and 10 bases, with 13 bases remaining between them. The CDR3 is 11 amino acids. As DNA, the CDR3 is TGTGCCACCTGGGGGGTTGGAAAACTGTTTTTT. Translating gives CATWGVGKLFF.

The chain couples TRBV21-1 to TRBJ2-1; the table gives TRBD2 as D, unverified against the DNA. TRBV21-1 is a documented pseudogene. The CDR3 totals 16 residues. CDR3 protein: CASSKGKGLAGVEQFF. For the CDR3, the DNA is TGTGCCAGCAGCAAAGGGAAGGGACTAGCGGGAGTTGAGCAGTTCTTC.

The table lists this clonotype with a few counts. This chain uses TRBV5-5 with TRBJ1-1, with unresolved D. The germline V gene encodes CDR1 SGHKS and CDR2 YYEKEE (reference sequence). V gave up 4 bases and J gave up 0 bases, with 10 bases separating them. The CDR3 has 14 residues. CDR3 in amino acids: CASSPLLMNTEAFF. The DNA for the CDR3 is TGTGCCAGCAGCCCCCTACTAATGAACACTGAAGCTTTCTTT.

This clonotype occurred a few times. V is TRBV3-1 and J is TRBJ2-4, with a weak D call TRBD1 (6 bases). Matching the DNA end better, TRBJ2-7 makes the J call doubtful. Germline assignment: CDR1 LGHDT and CDR2 YNNKEL (reference sequence). The CDR3 length is 14 residues. The CDR3 DNA reads TGTGCCAGCAGCCAAAACAGGGTTAAGTACGAGCAGTACTTC. Encoded protein: CASSQNRVKYEQYF.

J is TRBJ2-1 and V is TRBV5-5; D ambiguous. The closer fit of TRBJ2-7 to the DNA end suggests the J call may be wrong. Looked up from germline, CDR1 is SGHKS and CDR2 is YYEKEE (reference sequence). The CDR3 is made up of 14 amino acids. CDR3 amino acids: CASSFRSSYNEQYF. DNA of the CDR3: TGTGCCAGCAGCTTTAGGTCCTCCTACAATGAGCAGTACTTC.

The V gene is TRBV9, the J gene TRBJ2-3; 11 bases map to TRBD2. CDR1 and CDR2 (germline): SGDLS, YYNGEE. V was clipped by 0 bases and J by 7 bases; unmatched bases: 10. CDR3 length equals 17 residues. The CDR3 nucleotides are TGTGCCAGCAGCGTAGCGTTCACTAGCGGGGGAGGGAATACGCAGTATTTT. It yields the protein CASSVAFTSGGGNTQYF.

This chain uses TRBV20-1 with TRBJ2-1; D is uncertain. Matching the DNA end better, TRBJ2-7 makes the J call doubtful. The CDR3 sequence is 12 residues long. CDR1 DFQATT and CDR2 SNEGSKA come from the germline V gene (reference sequence). The CDR3 here is CSPRVTYNEQYF. CDR3 DNA: TGCTCACCCCGGGTAACCTACAATGAGCAGTACTTC.

The V call is TRBV5-1, the J call TRBJ2-5; D might be TRBD1 (6 bases). This CDR3 spans 11 amino acids. CDR1 is SGHRS and CDR2 is YFSETQ in the germline V gene. V lost 1 base to trimming and J lost 11 bases, with 9 bases between them. CDR3 DNA: TGCGCCAGCAGCTTGAAGGGGGAGCAGTACTTC. Translating it yields CASSLKGEQYF.

V is TRBV27 and J is TRBJ2-7; 10 bases are shared with TRBD1. The V gene's germline CDR1 is MNHEY and CDR2 SMNVEV (reference sequence). V trimming: 3 bases; J trimming: 5 bases; junction bases outside the gene matches: 7. This CDR3 region has 15 residues. The CDR3 region has the DNA TGTGCCAGCAGTTTCCCGACAGGGGGCTTCGACGAGCAGTACTTC. The encoded protein is CASSFPTGGFDEQYF.

This clonotype was seen repeatedly, ten times or more. Sequence at one end of the junction differs from germline and may be a read error. The gene calls are TRBV5-1 and TRBJ2-1, with D unclear. Germline lookup yields CDR1 SGHRS and CDR2 YFSETQ. The CDR3 runs 14 residues. In DNA form, the CDR3 reads TGTGCCAGCAGCTTCAGGAGCTCCTACAATGAGCAGTTCTTC. This encodes CASSFRSSYNEQFF.

This clonotype was seen a few times. The chain carries TRBV13 and TRBJ1-5, with D perhaps TRBD1 (5 bases). The CDR3 totals 15 residues. CDR1 and CDR2 from the germline V gene are PRHDT and FYEKMQ (reference sequence). With 0 bases removed from V and 1 base from J, the gap between germline ends came to 7 bases. The CDR3 spells CASSLGGESNQPQHF. In nucleotides, the CDR3 is TGTGCCAGCAGCTTAGGGGGGGAGAGCAATCAGCCCCAGCATTTT.